These 14 T cell receptor beta chains came from one sample sequenced in a study of blood T cell repertoires in COVID-19. Sequencing was performed with immunoSEQ multiplex PCR; in TCRdb, only in-frame clones are kept and a portion is missing. The table includes tens of thousands of clones, 82% detected once. Sequenced material: peripheral blood. These receptors were taken from an elderly woman with acute or convalescent COVID-19.

The V gene is TRBV9, the J gene TRBJ2-7, with TRBD2 identical over 8 bases. In germline, CDR1 is SGDLS, CDR2 YYNGEE. The trim removed 0 bases at V and 2 bases at J, leaving 1 base unmatched. The CDR3 is made up of 14 amino acids. CDR3 protein: CASSVGGGTYEQYF. Written as DNA, the CDR3 is TGTGCCAGCAGCGTAGGCGGGGGGACCTACGAGCAGTACTTC.

The V call is TRBV7-8, the J call TRBJ2-7; 9 bases align to TRBD2. The germline V gene has CDR1 SGHVS and CDR2 FQNEAQ. This CDR3 comprises 14 residues. Trimming cost V 1 base and J 4 bases; bases outside gene matches: 2. This CDR3 reads CASSLEREVYEQYF. In DNA form, the CDR3 reads TGTGCCAGCAGCTTAGAGCGGGAGGTGTACGAGCAGTACTTC.

This chain joins TRBV18 and TRBJ2-3; 9 nucleotides match TRBD2. Germline values: CDR1 KGHSH, CDR2 LQKENI. Trimming at V came to 6 bases and at J to 4 bases, leaving 14 bases not matched to a gene. The CDR3 consists of 17 residues. The CDR3 bases are TGTGCCAGCTCCCCCTCCAGGGTAGCGGGAGTCCCAGATACGCAGTATTTT. It is translated as CASSPSRVAGVPDTQYF.

This chain links TRBV5-4 with TRBJ2-2; 11 bases are shared with TRBD2. Germline values: CDR1 SGHNT, CDR2 YYREEE (reference sequence). The junction had 6 bases not matched to a gene; V was cut back by 4 bases and J by 1 base. The CDR3 runs 17 residues. The CDR3 loop is CASSRNLAGGNTGELFF. The CDR3 DNA reads TGTGCCAGCAGCAGAAATCTAGCGGGAGGGAACACCGGGGAGCTGTTTTTT.

The chain links TRBV9 to TRBJ1-1, with 11 positions matching TRBD1. Germline V CDR1 and CDR2: SGDLS, YYNGEE. Trimming cost V 0 bases and J 10 bases; bases outside gene matches: 8. There are 15 residues in the CDR3. The chain's CDR3 is CASSVGGQGASVAFF. The CDR3 nucleotides read TGTGCCAGCAGCGTAGGAGGACAGGGGGCGTCGGTAGCTTTCTTT.

This clone occurred a few times. J is TRBJ2-1 and V is TRBV11-2, with TRBD2 identical over 12 bases. Germline V gene sequence: CDR1 SGHAT, CDR2 FQNNGV. J was trimmed by 13 bases and V by 5 bases; bases with no gene match: 6. The CDR3 loop spans 13 amino acids. DNA for the CDR3: TGTGCCAGCAGCCCGCGACTAGCGGGAGAACAGTTCTTC. The encoded protein is CASSPRLAGEQFF.

This clone was detected a few times. This chain connects TRBV4-2 to TRBJ1-6, with D possibly matching TRBD1 (5 bases). V shed 4 bases and J shed 7 bases, with 8 bases lying between them. This CDR3 has 13 amino acids. The V gene's germline CDR1 is LGHNA and CDR2 YNFKEQ. CDR3 in amino acids: CASSPGGNSPLHF. The DNA for the CDR3 is TGTGCCAGCAGCCCCGGGGGGAATTCACCCCTCCACTTT.

This clone was recorded only once. The V gene is TRBV30, the J gene TRBJ1-2, with TRBD1 matching over 9 bases. V lost 6 bases and J lost 2; bases outside the gene matches: 4. CDR1 and CDR2 from the germline V gene are GTSNPN and SVGIG (reference sequence). The CDR3 is 13 amino acids. The CDR3: CACRTGANYGYTF. The CDR3 bases are TGTGCCTGTCGGACAGGGGCGAACTATGGCTACACCTTC.

The J gene is TRBJ1-2, the V gene TRBV6-2 or TRBV6-3; TRBD1 matches at 9 bases. Trimming at V came to 6 bases and at J to 7 bases, leaving 6 bases not matched to a gene. Germline-derived CDR1 and CDR2 are MNHEY and SVGEGT. The CDR3 spans 13 residues. The CDR3 region is CASSPGTGFGYTF. The CDR3 DNA sequence: TGTGCCAGCAGCCCCGGGACAGGGTTTGGCTACACCTTC.

In its sample, this clone was seen once. The rearrangement joins TRBV28 to TRBJ2-1; D is unclear. CDR1 is MDHEN, CDR2 SYDVKM, per germline. V was pared by 6 bases and J by 10 bases, with 7 bases between. The CDR3 sequence is 10 residues long. For the CDR3, the DNA is TGTGCCAGCAGACGAGAAGAGCAGTTCTTC. This sequence encodes CASRREEQFF.

To note about this clone: Mismatch with germline at one junction end may stem from a read error. V gene TRBV6-6 combines with J gene TRBJ2-5; 7 bases are a match to TRBD1. The J call may be faulty, since TRBJ2-7 better matches the DNA end. Germline values: CDR1 MNHNY, CDR2 SVGAGI (reference sequence). The length of the CDR3 is 14 residues. CDR3 DNA: TGTGCCAGCGGGGGACAGATTTTCTCCTCCGAGCAGTACTTC. Protein: CASGGQIFSSEQYF.

The CDR3 region has the DNA TGCGCCAGCAGCCAAGAAGCCCTTACCGTCACCGGGGAGCTGTTTTTT. Encoded protein: CASSQEALTVTGELFF. The chain combines TRBV4-1 with TRBJ2-2; no firm D call. Per germline, CDR1 MGHRA and CDR2 YSYEKL. The ends were cut back, 0 bases at V and 4 bases at J, with 12 bases in the middle. The CDR3 has 16 residues.

The CDR3 sequence: CSVVPGTGTYEQYF. In DNA, the CDR3 is TGCAGCGTTGTCCCCGGGACAGGGACCTACGAGCAGTACTTC. J is TRBJ2-7 and V is TRBV29-1; TRBD1 matches at 9 bases. The CDR3 length is 14 residues. In germline, CDR1 is SQVTM, CDR2 ANQGSEA. V trimming: 4 bases; J trimming: 2 bases; junction bases outside the gene matches: 6.

This sequence joins TRBV19 and TRBJ2-6, with 7 bases identical to TRBD2. V was clipped by 0 bases and J by 2 bases; unmatched bases: 4. The CDR3 is 17 residues long. CDR1 is LNHDA, CDR2 SQIVND, per germline (reference sequence). CDR3 in amino acids: CASSIDLLATGANVLTF. The CDR3, as DNA: TGTGCCAGTAGTATAGACCTACTAGCGACTGGGGCCAACGTCCTGACTTTC. Drawing the rest from reference TRBV19 and TRBJ2-6, the complete variable domain is DGGITQSPKYLFRKEGQNVTLSCEQNLNHDAMYWYRQDPGQGLRLIYYSQIVNDFQKGDIAEGYSVSREKKESFPLTVTSAQKNPTAFYLCASSIDLLATGANVLTFGAGSRLTVL.